The T cell receptor (beta chain) described here comes from a study of early T cells in non-severe SARS-CoV-2 infection. Study results and caveats: Comparison of clonotypes with VDJdb favored anti-spike CD8 responses while missing private and CD4 specificities.

There are a few counts of this clonotype. Its antigen is still unknown. TCRdb re-analysed the 5' RACE reads in MiXCR, keeping a single row per CDR3 protein. The sample consists of about 71,000 distinct CDR3 sequences, roughly 14% of them appearing once. The CDR3 sequence is 15 residues long. V trimming: 0 bases; J trimming: 6 bases; junction bases outside the gene matches: 8. Germline V gene lookup returns CDR1 SGHRS and CDR2 YFSETQ. The source of this sequence is an adult who was a healthcare worker with PCR-confirmed SARS-CoV-2 infection or an uninfected control (not recorded which). The sequences come from whole blood, collected at baseline. The chain employs TRBV5-1 and TRBJ2-7; 8 bases line up with TRBD2. The CDR3 nucleotides are TGCGCCAGCAGCTTGGAGGGACTAGGGGCCTTCGAGCAGTACTTC. This sequence encodes CASSLEGLGAFEQYF.